The present entry profiles one T cell receptor beta chain with its context. This clone's antigen is unknown. No quality values exist for individual bases; no much larger clone is one base distant. V is clipped by 6 bases and J by 3 bases, and the sequence between their germline boundaries is 8 bases long. Its CDR3 holds 12 amino acids, cysteine through phenylalanine. Only CDR3 DNA remains: 36 bases, in frame from the first base. In the germline V gene, CDR1 corresponds to MNHEY and CDR2 to SVGAGI. This sample was taken from a study of T cell responses to AZD1222 COVID-19 vaccine (dated by TCRdb to about 2021). Regarding the complete study: TCR sequencing covered 230 or so trial participants: approximately 200 given two doses of AZD1222 and about 26 given two doses of MenACWY control vaccine. Enrollment into the trials was organized by age into subgroups of 18-55, 56-69 and 70-plus years, and those subgroups contained roughly 140, 27 and 60 TCR-sequenced participants, respectively.

What this sample's time point label stands for: baseline before first vaccination. According to the study, the label for this sample's treatment or condition signals: meningococcal conjugate vaccine given as trial control. Vaccinee samples came from UK trials COV001 and COV002, including a single-blind randomized controlled phase 2/3 trial of AZD1222 (ChAdOx1 nCoV-19) in healthy adults. For TCRbeta chain sequencing, PBMC samples were collected from trial participants at day 0 and at day 28 after the second dose. What the study reported, not specific to this receptor: Because no samples from the day 14 peak response were available, repertoires could be characterized only after the peak T cell response. Most participants were white British and females outnumbered males, and the authors suggested that clonal diversity may have been underestimated. In the small 56-69-year group, the increase in depth fell short of significance, most likely because of low power. Conclusions about previously exposed vaccinees are limited because only six or seven AZD1222 recipients were SARS-CoV-2 seropositive at baseline. Spike-specific TCR breadth and depth rose significantly after two AZD1222 doses compared with day 0 and with MenACWY recipients. Epitopes outside the regions mutated in the B.1.351 and B.1.1.7 variants were reportedly recognized by nearly half of the unique spike-specific TCRs. Vaccine-associated CD4 TCRs spanned the whole spike protein, with dominant responses in regions 160-218 and 743-854.

The CDR3 regions of human TCRbeta chains were analyzed by immunosequencing. Per the original workflow: TCRs in the repertoires were compared against a reference library of SARS-CoV-2-specific TCRs that had been generated with the MIRA antigen-specificity platform. Breadth was defined as the fraction of unique TCRs that were SARS-CoV-2-associated. Depth was defined as the fraction of total T cells that were SARS-CoV-2-associated. Using the MIRA data, every spike-specific TCR was mapped to the spike region that the TCR reacted to and assigned to either a CD4 or a CD8 class. Log10-transformed breadth and depth values were compared by one-way ANOVA with Sidak's multiple comparisons tests. In TCRdb, the immuneACCESS table is reduced to in-frame sequences with V and J assigned. These tables do not hold every clone; where another copy was compared, an unresolved V gene accounts for under half, and the others remain unexplained. V and J calls and clone size are given by that table; D and trimming were obtained from the DNA. This sample comprises 55,000 to 60,000 clones, around 83% of them detected only once. The top ten hold roughly a fifth of the sample.

The source material was peripheral blood, sampled on day 0 of MenACWY control vaccination. The TCR was taken from an adult in good health. The chain uses TRBV6-5 and TRBJ1-2; the D gene is not confidently resolved. This receptor carries the CDR3 CASRREDYGYTF. The nucleotides are TGTGCCAGCAGGAGGGAGGACTATGGCTACACCTTC.